These 10 T cell receptor beta chains were all obtained from the same sample, sequenced in a study of shared clonotypes between healthy human individuals. The repertoire was sequenced with immunoSEQ multiplex PCR; TCRdb's copy has only in-frame clones and lacks some. The sample holds around 450,000 clones, about 76% seen once. The sample comprised PBMCs. The receptors come from a woman aged 35 to 49 in good health. Some clones in this sample may be carry-over from other donors' samples.

The rearrangement joins TRBV7-9 to TRBJ2-1; 9 positions match TRBD2. The CDR3 covers 14 residues. V lost 8 bases to trimming and J lost 2 bases; unmatched junction nucleotides: 4. Looked up from germline, CDR1 is SEHNR and CDR2 is FQNEAQ (reference sequence). CDR3 sequence: CASQIAGAYNEQFF. CDR3 nucleotides: TGTGCCAGCCAAATAGCGGGAGCCTACAATGAGCAGTTCTTC.

This chain links TRBV7-2 with TRBJ1-1; 8 nucleotides match TRBD1. The germline V gene encodes CDR1 SGHTA and CDR2 FQGNSA. CDR3 length equals 14 residues. Trimming cost V 1 base and J 3 bases; bases outside gene matches: 1. CDR3 DNA: TGTGCCAGCAGCTTAGACAGGGGGGACACTGAAGCTTTCTTT. Its protein is CASSLDRGDTEAFF.

Ten or more counts support this clone. V and J are TRBV6-1 and TRBJ2-7, with D unresolved. The CDR3 is made up of 16 amino acids. Germline CDR1 reads MNHNS; CDR2 reads SASEGT. V lost 1 base, J lost 0 bases, and 13 bases lay in between. Here the CDR3 reads CASSEDVLSGSYEQYF. CDR3 DNA sequence: TGTGCCAGCAGTGAAGATGTTCTGTCGGGCTCCTACGAGCAGTACTTC.

The chain has TRBV2 and TRBJ1-4; D uncertain. CDR1 is SNHLY, CDR2 FYNNEI, per germline. Trimming took 2 bases from V and 0 from J, leaving 7 bases between them. The CDR3 sequence is 15 residues long. The CDR3 DNA follows: TGTGCCAGCAGTGAATCGCGAGCAACTAATGAAAAACTGTTTTTT. This encodes CASSESRATNEKLFF.

This clone showed up many times. The chain employs TRBV15 and TRBJ2-7; 9 nucleotides line up with TRBD2. The germline V gene encodes CDR1 LNHNV and CDR2 YYDKDF (reference sequence). Trimming at V came to 0 bases and at J to 1 base, leaving 7 bases not matched to a gene. The CDR3 extends over 17 amino acids. The CDR3 here is CATSRDFSGGPSYEQYF. CDR3 nucleotides: TGTGCCACCAGCAGAGATTTTAGCGGGGGACCATCCTACGAGCAGTACTTC.

The chain recombines TRBV4-2 with TRBJ1-2, with D uncertain. Germline V lookup: CDR1 LGHNA, CDR2 YNFKEQ. Trimming removed 0 bases at V and 0 bases at J, with 8 bases between. The CDR3 consists of 15 residues. CDR3 in DNA: TGTGCCAGCAGCCAAGATCCGTGGGCTAACTATGGCTACACCTTC. This translates into CASSQDPWANYGYTF.

CDR3 nucleotide sequence: TGCGCCAGCAGCCAGGAACCGGGACCTACCTACGAGCAGTACTTC. Its protein product is CASSQEPGPTYEQYF. The gene calls are TRBV4-1 and TRBJ2-7, with D tentatively TRBD1 or TRBD2 (5 bases each). The CDR3 contains 15 residues. Per germline, CDR1 MGHRA and CDR2 YSYEKL. V lost 3 bases and J 2 bases, leaving 14 bases between the germline ends.

The chain couples TRBV9 to TRBJ2-1; 10 positions match TRBD2. J lost 6 bases, V lost 6 bases, and 6 bases had no gene match. The germline V gene has CDR1 SGDLS and CDR2 YYNGEE. The CDR3 runs to 14 residues. The CDR3 DNA reads TGTGCCAGCACGGGGACTAGCGTAGGCAATGAGCAGTTCTTC. This encodes CASTGTSVGNEQFF.

The chain uses TRBV7-9 and TRBJ1-6; D is possibly TRBD1 (6 bases). CDR1 is SEHNR and CDR2 is FQNEAQ in the germline V gene (reference sequence). V lost 4 bases, J lost 7 bases, and 11 bases lay in between. The CDR3 extends over 14 amino acids. CDR3 protein: CASSSQGVNSPLHF. The DNA of the CDR3 is TGTGCCAGCAGCTCACAGGGAGTCAATTCACCCCTCCACTTT.

The chain has TRBV28 and TRBJ2-1; 11 bases align to TRBD2. CDR1 and CDR2 from the germline V gene are MDHEN and SYDVKM. V shed 5 bases, J shed 6 bases, and the junction held 3 bases outside the gene matches. The length of the CDR3 is 14 residues. CDR3 in amino acids: CASSTTSGINEQFF. In DNA form, the CDR3 reads TGTGCCAGCAGTACGACTAGCGGGATCAATGAGCAGTTCTTC.